A selection of T cell receptor beta chains follows, all from one sample in a study of low-dose radiotherapy and immunotherapy resistance in tumors. TCRdb re-derived calls from the reads in MiXCR, one entry per CDR3 protein. The sample records tens of thousands of distinct CDR3 sequences, over 9.5% being singletons. Specimen: PBMCs, collected before treatment. These TCRs come from a female donor with ovarian cancer. Each CDR3 is given with its conserved first and last residue. A D gene is named only where the DNA matches it firmly. Not all rows give a size; the values are once, few, many and, for expanded clones, a class.

-,many,TRBJ2-1,TRBV5-1,TGCGCCAGCAGCCCGACCTACAATGAGCAGTTCTTC,CASSPTYNEQFF
TRBD1,few,TRBJ2-4,TRBV20-1,TGCAGTGCTAGAGTGCAGGGGGTGGGCAAAAACATTCAGTACTTC,CSARVQGVGKNIQYF
TRBD1,many,TRBJ2-7,TRBV13,TGTGCCAGCAGTCTCGATCCAGGGGGCTACGAGCAGTACTTC,CASSLDPGGYEQYF
-,many,TRBJ1-2,TRBV30,TGTGCCTCGTGGAGCTATGGCTACACCTTC,CASWSYGYTF
-,many,TRBJ2-5,TRBV5-1,TGCGCCAGCAGCTTGCCCCAAGAGACCCAGTACTTC,CASSLPQETQYF
-,many,TRBJ2-1,TRBV21-1,TGTGCCAGCAGCAAAAACGGGTACGAGCAGTTCTTC,CASSKNGYEQFF
-,many,TRBJ1-2,TRBV6-5,TGTGCCAGCAGCGCAAAGATGGACAGCTATGGCTACACCTTC,CASSAKMDSYGYTF
-,-,TRBJ2-7,TRBV28,TGTGCCAGCAGTTTCGTGGACATCTACGAGCAGTACTTC,CASSFVDIYEQYF
TRBD2,many,TRBJ2-1,TRBV5-4,TGTGCCAGCAGCTTGGGGGGAGGGTCGTCCTACAATGAGCAGTTCTTC,CASSLGGGSSYNEQFF
-,many,TRBJ1-1,TRBV29-1,TGCAGCGTTGAAGTCGGCGGGGCGGGTATAACTGAAGCTTTCTTT,CSVEVGGAGITEAFF
-,many,TRBJ2-3,TRBV30,TGTGCCGCTGACAGAGCCACAGATACGCAGTATTTT,CAADRATDTQYF
TRBD1,many,TRBJ2-2,TRBV29-1,TGCAGCGTTACCGGGACAGCCACCGGGGAGCTGTTTTTT,CSVTGTATGELFF
TRBD1,many,TRBJ2-5,TRBV28,TGTGCCAGCAAACCCAGAGGGACAGAAGAGACCCAGTACTTC,CASKPRGTEETQYF
-,many,TRBJ2-4,TRBV19,TGTGCCAGTAGTATAGGAGGACGGGGGATTAAACTAGCCAAAAACATTCAGTACTTC,CASSIGGRGIKLAKNIQYF
-,many,TRBJ2-7,TRBV11-2,TGTGCCAGCAGCCGCGAGAGGACAGCCTACGAGCAGTACTTC,CASSRERTAYEQYF
-,many,TRBJ1-1,TRBV25-1,TGTGCCAGCAGTGAAGTAGGGGCCACTGAAGCTTTCTTT,CASSEVGATEAFF
-,many,TRBJ2-1,TRBV24-1,TGTGCCACCAGTGGGGGTCGGGCCCCCTACAATGAGCAGTTCTTC,CATSGGRAPYNEQFF
-,many,TRBJ1-6,TRBV10-3,TGTGCCATCAGTGGGGCGGGGGGGGCTCAATCACCCCTCCACTTT,CAISGAGGAQSPLHF
-,many,TRBJ1-1,TRBV28,TGTGCCAGCAACCGGGGAATGAACACTGAAGCTTTCTTT,CASNRGMNTEAFF
TRBD1,many,TRBJ2-3,TRBV19,TGTGCCAGTAGTATCTCAGGACAGGGGCGGAACTCAGATACGCAGTATTTT,CASSISGQGRNSDTQYF
-,many,TRBJ2-2,TRBV12-3/TRBV12-4,TGTGCCAGCAGCTTCGGGGGCCGGTGGTCCGGGGAGCTGTTTTTT,CASSFGGRWSGELFF
-,many,TRBJ1-2,TRBV4-1,TGCGCCAGCAGCCAATCGCGAGGGGCGAACAACTATGGCTACACCTTC,CASSQSRGANNYGYTF
-,many,TRBJ2-3,TRBV7-2,TGTGCCAGCAGCTTAGAATCCCAGGGGCGTGATACGCAGTATTTT,CASSLESQGRDTQYF
-,few,TRBJ2-2,TRBV27,TGTGCCAGCAGTTTCCCCGGTAACACCGGGGAGCTGTTTTTT,CASSFPGNTGELFF
TRBD2,many,TRBJ2-7,TRBV12-3/TRBV12-4,TGTGCCAGCAGCCCCGGGACTAGCGTGATTCTACCCTACGAGCAGTACTTC,CASSPGTSVILPYEQYF
TRBD1,many,TRBJ2-3,TRBV20-1,TGCAGTGCTGAGGACAGGGCGCCAGATACGCAGTATTTT,CSAEDRAPDTQYF
-,-,TRBJ1-4,TRBV4-2,TGTGCCAGCAGCCAAGATCAGGCAGGGCCGGAAGAAAAACTGTTTTTT,CASSQDQAGPEEKLFF
-,-,TRBJ1-5,TRBV2,TGTGCCAGCAGTGAAACGACAACTAGCAATCAGCCCCAGCATTTT,CASSETTTSNQPQHF
TRBD2,many,TRBJ2-2,TRBV6-1,TGTGCCAGCAGTGAATTGACTAGCGGCTCCGGGGAGCTGTTTTTT,CASSELTSGSGELFF
-,many,TRBJ1-5,TRBV20-1,TGCAGTGCTAGTTGGACAGACCATAGCAATCAGCCCCAGCATTTT,CSASWTDHSNQPQHF
TRBD2,many,TRBJ2-3,TRBV2,TGTGCCAGCAGCGAGACACGGGACTACTCCGCTACGCAGTATTTT,CASSETRDYSATQYF
-,many,TRBJ2-7,TRBV30,TGTGCCTGGAGTGTAACGGACTCCTACGAGCAGTACTTC,CAWSVTDSYEQYF
-,many,TRBJ2-3,TRBV2,TGTGCCAGCAGTGTAAGGGACGGGAGCACAGATACGCAGTATTTT,CASSVRDGSTDTQYF
-,many,TRBJ1-2,TRBV10-3,TGTGCCATCACACAAACAGCCGGCTATGGCTACACCTTC,CAITQTAGYGYTF
TRBD1,many,TRBJ2-7,TRBV20-1,TGCAGTGGGGGACAGCTCGGGGAGCAGTACTTC,CSGGQLGEQYF
-,many,TRBJ1-5,TRBV2,TGTGCCAGCAGTGGTGGCCGGCAGAGCAATCAGCCCCAGCATTTT,CASSGGRQSNQPQHF
-,many,TRBJ2-7,TRBV15,TGTGCCACCAGCGAAGACTGGAACGAGCAGTACTTC,CATSEDWNEQYF
TRBD1,few,TRBJ2-4,TRBV12-3/TRBV12-4,TGTGCCAGCAGCCCGGACAGGGGGCTAATCCTAGCCAAAAACATTCAGTACTTC,CASSPDRGLILAKNIQYF
-,many,TRBJ1-5,TRBV5-6,TGTGCCAGCAGCTTTGGACAGTTTCGTGATAGCAATCAGCCCCAGCATTTT,CASSFGQFRDSNQPQHF
TRBD1,-,TRBJ2-7,TRBV4-1,TGCGCCAGCAGCCCAACCGGGACAGCCTTATCCTACGAGCAGTACTTC,CASSPTGTALSYEQYF
-,many,TRBJ1-2,TRBV5-1,TGCGCCAGCAGCTCGACAGCTCAATCCTATGGCTACACCTTC,CASSSTAQSYGYTF
-,many,TRBJ2-7,TRBV12-3/TRBV12-4,TGTGCCAGCACCTTGGGACTTTCCTACGAGCAGTACTTC,CASTLGLSYEQYF
-,many,TRBJ2-3,TRBV7-6,TGTGCCAGCAGCTCGACGACAGATACGCAGTATTTT,CASSSTTDTQYF
TRBD1,-,TRBJ1-6,TRBV5-1,TGCGCCAGCAGCATGGGACAGAGTAATAATTCACCCCTCCACTTT,CASSMGQSNNSPLHF
TRBD1,many,TRBJ1-1,TRBV19,TGTGCCAGTAGGGAATCCGGGACAGGGTTTGAAGCTTTCTTT,CASRESGTGFEAFF
-,many,TRBJ2-3,TRBV7-7,TGTGCTAGCAGCCTCATCGTATCCGATACGCAGTATTTT,CASSLIVSDTQYF
TRBD1,many,TRBJ1-2,TRBV27,TGTGCCAGCAGTCCCAGGGGACAGCTCCACTATGGCTACACCTTC,CASSPRGQLHYGYTF
-,many,TRBJ1-2,TRBV28,TGTGCCAGCAGTTCTGGAGCAGGGAGTCTTAACGTCGGCTACACCTTC,CASSSGAGSLNVGYTF
-,many,TRBJ2-1,TRBV29-1,TGCAGCGGAGGACAGAGCTCCTACAATGAGCAGTTCTTC,CSGGQSSYNEQFF
TRBD1,many,TRBJ2-7,TRBV7-2,TGTGCCACGGGGGACAGGGACTACGAGCAGTACTTC,CATGDRDYEQYF
-,many,TRBJ2-5,TRBV6-5,TGTGCCAGCAGTTACGCGGGACCGCCCGAGGAGACCCAGTACTTC,CASSYAGPPEETQYF
-,many,TRBJ2-7,TRBV28,TGTGCCAGCATGGGGCAGATCATGTCCTACGAGCAGTACTTC,CASMGQIMSYEQYF
-,many,TRBJ2-5,TRBV5-1,TGCGCCAGCAGCTGGGAGGGCAGGGGAGAGACCCAGTACTTC,CASSWEGRGETQYF